A single sample is the source of the 22 T cell receptor beta chains below, sequenced in a study of shared clonotypes between healthy human individuals. Generated by immunoSEQ multiplex PCR, the TCRdb table keeps only in-frame clones and is missing some. Among fewer than 3 million clones, around 92% were seen once, and the ten largest hold approximately 0.41%. What was sequenced was naive CD4+ T cells from PBMCs. This sample's subset: CD45RA+ positively selected. The receptors here all came from a man aged 18 to 29 in good health. Some clones in this sample may be carry-over from other donors' samples.

The V gene is TRBV7-3, the J gene TRBJ2-7; no reliable D call. The germline V gene has CDR1 SGHTA and CDR2 FQGTGA. There are 14 residues in the CDR3. The V end lost 2 bases, the J end lost 3 bases, and 11 bases lay between the germline ends. The CDR3 DNA follows: TGTGCCAGCAGCTTAGGTCCCGAGGACTACGAGCAGTACTTC. Its protein product is CASSLGPEDYEQYF. The variable domain in full, with the rest retrieved from reference TRBV7-3 and TRBJ2-7, is GAGVSQTPSNKVTEKGKYVELRCDPISGHTALYWYRQSLGQGPEFLIYFQGTGAADDSGLPNDRFFAVRPEGSVSTLKIQRTERGDSAVYLCASSLGPEDYEQYFGPGTRLTVT.

The chain is built from TRBV6-6 and TRBJ1-1; D is ambiguous. V shed 7 bases and J shed 1 base, with 16 bases lying between them. The CDR3 has 15 amino acids. Germline V CDR1 and CDR2: MNHNY, SVGAGI (reference sequence). CDR3 in DNA: TGTGCCAGCACCCCCGGACTGGCCCGGAACACTGAAGCTTTCTTT. Translation: CASTPGLARNTEAFF.

The rearrangement uses TRBV14 and TRBJ2-2; 10 nucleotides agree with TRBD2. Germline values: CDR1 SGHDN, CDR2 FVKESK. The CDR3 loop spans 16 amino acids. V shed 3 bases, J shed 5 bases, and the junction held 6 bases outside the gene matches. CDR3 protein: CASSHLGTSVTGELFF. The DNA of the CDR3 is TGTGCCAGCAGCCATCTGGGGACTAGCGTTACCGGGGAGCTGTTTTTT. The full variable domain, its missing parts supplied by reference TRBV14 and TRBJ2-2, is EAGVTQFPSHSVIEKGQTVTLRCDPISGHDNLYWYRRVMGKEIKFLLHFVKESKQDESGMPNNRFLAERTGGTYSTLKVQPAELEDSGVYFCASSHLGTSVTGELFFGEGSRLTVL.

This chain connects TRBV28 to TRBJ1-2, with 7 positions matching TRBD1. J lost 6 bases, V lost 7 bases, and 20 bases had no gene match. The germline V gene encodes CDR1 MDHEN and CDR2 SYDVKM. CDR3 length equals 17 residues. The CDR3 DNA reads as TGTGCCAGCACCCTGGGGGGACTACAGGGGCCGGTTGATGGCTACACCTTC. Its translation: CASTLGGLQGPVDGYTF.

The rearrangement links TRBV11-3 to TRBJ2-2, with 10 nucleotides matching TRBD1. Unmatched junction bases numbered 6, after V lost 5 bases and J lost 6 bases. Germline values: CDR1 SGHNT, CDR2 YENEEA. There are 15 residues in the CDR3. CDR3 amino acids: CASSPSGTGAGELFF. The DNA for the CDR3 is TGTGCCAGCAGCCCTTCCGGGACAGGGGCCGGGGAGCTGTTTTTT.

Here the CDR3 DNA reads TGTGCCAGCAGTCCCTCCGAGGGGGGGTTGAACACTGAAGCTTTCTTT. Its translation: CASSPSEGGLNTEAFF. The chain employs TRBV28 and TRBJ1-1, with D tentatively TRBD1 (6 bases). Trimming pared 5 bases from V and 0 bases from J, leaving 16 bases between. CDR3 size: 16 residues. Germline V CDR1 and CDR2: MDHEN, SYDVKM. Full variable domain (missing parts from reference TRBV28 and TRBJ1-1): DVKVTQSSRYLVKRTGEKVFLECVQDMDHENMFWYRQDPGLGLRLIYFSYDVKMKEKGDIPEGYSVSREKKERFSLILESASTNQTSMYLCASSPSEGGLNTEAFFGQGTRLTVV.

The CDR3 protein is CASSPSRDTPGEQYF. The CDR3 DNA is TGCGCCAGCAGCCCTAGTCGGGACACCCCTGGAGAGCAGTACTTC. The chain links TRBV5-1 to TRBJ2-7; tentative D call: TRBD1 (6 bases). Germline CDR1 is SGHRS and CDR2 is YFSETQ. Trimming cost V 4 bases and J 7 bases, with 21 bases left between them. CDR3 size: 15 residues.

The rearrangement links TRBV4-1 to TRBJ1-1; 10 positions agree with TRBD1. CDR1 is MGHRA, CDR2 YSYEKL, per germline. V dropped 2 bases and J dropped 1; count of bases not matched to a gene: 4. This CDR3 is 16 amino acids long. The CDR3 DNA follows: TGCGCCAGCAGCCAAATCTGGACAGGGGGGAACACTGAAGCTTTCTTT. Protein sequence: CASSQIWTGGNTEAFF.

The V gene is TRBV6-5, the J gene TRBJ1-5; 7 bases are a match to TRBD1. J was trimmed by 3 bases and V by 2 bases; bases with no gene match: 4. CDR3 length equals 15 residues. Germline V gene data show CDR1 as MNHEY and CDR2 as SVGAGI. The CDR3 sequence: CASSYGRGLNQPQHF. In DNA form, the CDR3 reads TGTGCCAGCAGTTACGGAAGGGGGCTCAATCAGCCCCAGCATTTT.

The chain has TRBV19 and TRBJ1-4, with TRBD1 identical over 7 bases. V trimming: 5 bases; J trimming: 4 bases; junction bases outside the gene matches: 7. The CDR3 consists of 15 residues. Germline-derived CDR1 and CDR2 are LNHDA and SQIVND (reference sequence). The CDR3 nucleotides read TGTGCCAGTAGTCCCCGGGACAGACTTAATGAAAAACTGTTTTTT. Translation: CASSPRDRLNEKLFF.

J is TRBJ2-7 and V is TRBV6-1, with a weak D call TRBD1 (7 bases). The CDR3 has 20 residues. V lost 3 bases and J 4 bases, leaving 31 bases between the germline ends. The germline gives CDR1 MNHNS, CDR2 SASEGT. In nucleotides, the CDR3 is TGTGCCAGCAGTGACGTGACAGGCCAAGGGGGCAGACTAGGGGGTTACGAGCAGTACTTC. It is translated as CASSDVTGQGGRLGGYEQYF.

Note on this clone: The same CDR3 is also encoded by other DNA sequences in this sample. The rearrangement links TRBV5-6 to TRBJ2-1, with 14 bases fitting TRBD2. The CDR3 contains 17 residues. Germline assignment: CDR1 SGHDT and CDR2 YYEEEE. Trimming at V came to 0 bases and at J to 1 base, leaving 0 bases not matched to a gene. CDR3 amino acids: CASSLGLAGGSYNEQFF. Written as DNA, the CDR3 is TGTGCCAGCAGCTTGGGACTAGCGGGAGGGTCCTACAATGAGCAGTTCTTC.

The chain combines TRBV7-2 with TRBJ2-7; possibly TRBD1 for D (6 bases). Germline CDR1 is SGHTA and CDR2 is FQGNSA. The CDR3 is 13 residues long. Trimming took 4 bases from V and 3 from J, leaving 10 bases between them. CDR3 bases: TGTGCCAGCAGCTCAGGGGACCGCTACGAGCAGTACTTC. Protein sequence: CASSSGDRYEQYF.

This clone was seen a handful of times. This sequence joins TRBV4-1 and TRBJ1-5; no clear D gene. Trimming pared 3 bases from V and 5 bases from J, leaving 8 bases between. The CDR3 totals 13 residues. In germline, CDR1 is MGHRA, CDR2 YSYEKL. The chain's CDR3 is CASSQGSYQPQHF. CDR3 coding DNA: TGCGCCAGCAGCCAGGGCAGTTATCAGCCCCAGCATTTT.

The chain has TRBV21-1 and TRBJ1-2; whether TRBD1, the table's D call, matches the DNA was not checked. TRBV21-1 is flagged as a pseudogene. The CDR3 runs 12 residues. The CDR3 protein is CASGTGDYGYTF. CDR3 coding DNA: TGTGCCAGCGGAACAGGAGACTATGGCTACACCTTC.

The chain recombines TRBV19 with TRBJ2-3; no firm D call. The germline V gene has CDR1 LNHDA and CDR2 SQIVND (reference sequence). V lost 2 bases, J lost 2 bases, and 11 bases lay in between. This CDR3 region has 15 residues. The CDR3 nucleotides are TGTGCCAGTAGTATATGGGCCGGAAACACAGATACGCAGTATTTT. This encodes CASSIWAGNTDTQYF.

The chain has TRBV9 and TRBJ1-2; TRBD1 matches 8 bases. Per germline, CDR1 SGDLS and CDR2 YYNGEE. Trimming cost V 4 bases and J 4 bases; bases outside gene matches: 9. The CDR3 sequence is 15 residues long. CDR3 sequence reads: CASSPQDRVIYGYTF. CDR3 coding DNA: TGTGCCAGCAGCCCCCAGGACAGGGTTATCTATGGCTACACCTTC.

The rearrangement links TRBV7-2 to TRBJ1-2; unclear D gene. Trimming took 1 base from V and 4 from J, leaving 13 bases between them. Germline-derived CDR1 and CDR2 are SGHTA and FQGNSA. This CDR3 comprises 15 residues. CDR3 DNA sequence: TGTGCCAGCAGCTTAGTATCCGCTGGCGGCTATGGCTACACCTTC. This translates into CASSLVSAGGYGYTF.

V and J are TRBV30 and TRBJ1-1, with 8 bases aligning to TRBD1. The V segment lost 5 bases and the J segment 4 bases; nucleotides outside the gene matches: 9. Germline values: CDR1 GTSNPN, CDR2 SVGIG (reference sequence). The CDR3 extends over 14 amino acids. CDR3 coding DNA: TGTGCCTGGTGGAAACTCAGGGGGCCCACTGAAGCTTTCTTT. This encodes CAWWKLRGPTEAFF.

Note on this clone: The same CDR3 can be traced to other DNA sequences in this sample. The chain joins TRBV7-8 to TRBJ2-5; 14 bases map to TRBD2. The CDR3 has 15 amino acids. V lost 5 bases and J lost 5; bases outside the gene matches: 4. The germline CDR1 and CDR2 sequences are SGHVS and FQNEAQ. CDR3 nucleotides: TGTGCCAGCAGCCTGGGACTAGCGGGAGTTGAGACCCAGTACTTC. Encoded protein: CASSLGLAGVETQYF. Drawing the rest from reference TRBV7-8 and TRBJ2-5, the complete variable domain is GAGVSQSPRYKVAKRGQDVALRCDPISGHVSLFWYQQALGQGPEFLTYFQNEAQLDKSGLPSDRFFAERPEGSVSTLKIQRTQQEDSAVYLCASSLGLAGVETQYFGPGTRLLVL.

J is TRBJ2-7 and V is TRBV28; D remains unclear. The germline V gene encodes CDR1 MDHEN and CDR2 SYDVKM. V shed 8 bases and J shed 6 bases, with 17 bases lying between them. This CDR3 is built from 13 residues. The CDR3 nucleotides read TGTGCCAGCGATGCCCCCTCGACGGGCGAGCAGTACTTC. It is translated as CASDAPSTGEQYF.

The V and J genes are TRBV6-6 and TRBJ1-2; no reliable D call. Trimming took 0 bases from V and 8 from J, leaving 16 bases between them. Per germline, CDR1 MNHNY and CDR2 SVGAGI (reference sequence). The CDR3 is 15 residues long. This chain's CDR3 is CASSYSFKGLIGYTF. Here the CDR3 DNA reads TGTGCCAGCAGTTACTCGTTCAAGGGTCTGATCGGCTACACCTTC.